The rows below give T cell receptor beta chains drawn from one sample of a study of CD8 T cells in ankylosing spondylitis. TCRdb reprocessed the 5' RACE reads with MiXCR, giving one entry per CDR3 protein. The data show 700,000 to 850,000 distinct CDR3 sequences, roughly 10% seen once. Sequencing was performed on blood, either unsorted or a sorted T cell fraction (not recorded which). These receptor sequences come from a male donor with ankylosing spondylitis. The CDR3 runs from the conserved cysteine through the conserved F or W. Fields, in order: D gene, J gene, V gene, clone size, CDR3 protein, CDR3 DNA. D genes are given only for firm matches. Clone size is not always given. Where it is, it says once, few, many or a class for expanded clones.

>.|TRBJ2-5|TRBV4-2|many
CASSQDAGGGETQYF
TGTGCCAGCAGCCAAGATGCCGGGGGCGGAGAGACCCAGTACTTC
>.|TRBJ2-1|TRBV7-9|few
CASSPPHGAQFF
TGTGCCAGCAGCCCGCCCCACGGCGCTCAGTTCTTC
>.|TRBJ1-6|TRBV7-2|few
CASSSDNHSPLHF
TGTGCCAGCAGCTCGGACAATCATTCACCCCTCCACTTT
>.|TRBJ1-2|TRBV5-6|.
CASSLEGFRGYGYTF
TGTGCCAGCAGCTTGGAGGGGTTCAGGGGCTATGGCTACACCTTC
>TRBD1|TRBJ1-1|TRBV9|few
CASSVEGQGRGTEAFF
TGTGCCAGCAGCGTCGAAGGACAGGGGAGAGGAACTGAAGCTTTCTTT
>.|TRBJ1-2|TRBV6-6|.
CASSRALTGGYTF
TGTGCCAGCAGTCGGGCGTTAACAGGGGGCTACACCTTC
>.|TRBJ1-2|TRBV29-1|few
CSVRTAYYGYTF
TGCAGCGTCCGGACAGCTTACTATGGCTACACCTTC
>TRBD1|TRBJ2-1|TRBV25-1|few
CASSEHGTGYNEQFF
TGTGCCAGCAGTGAACACGGGACAGGGTACAATGAGCAGTTCTTC
>.|TRBJ2-1|TRBV21-1|.
CASSTRFGAYNEQFF
TGTGCCAGCAGCACGCGGTTTGGGGCCTACAATGAGCAGTTCTTC
>.|TRBJ1-1|TRBV5-1|few
CASSSTGPGATEAFF
TGCGCCAGCAGCTCAACAGGGCCGGGGGCCACTGAAGCTTTCTTT
>.|TRBJ2-7|TRBV5-1|many
CASSPGNARAFYEQYF
TGCGCCAGCAGCCCAGGGAACGCCCGGGCTTTCTACGAGCAGTACTTC
>TRBD1|TRBJ2-5|TRBV5-1|.
CASSFTGTGGETQYF
TGCGCCAGCAGCTTTACCGGGACAGGCGGAGAGACCCAGTACTTC
>.|TRBJ2-7|TRBV6-2/TRBV6-3|.
CASRKVEAYEQYF
TGTGCCAGCAGAAAGGTAGAAGCCTACGAGCAGTACTTC
>.|TRBJ2-7|TRBV27|many
CASSSLRTVKWYF
TGTGCCAGCAGTTCCTTGAGGACCGTCAAGTGGTACTTC
>.|TRBJ2-7|TRBV7-2|.
CASSFGPGYYEQYF
.
>.|TRBJ2-1|TRBV20-1|.
CSARWDSYNEQFF
TGCAGTGCTAGATGGGACTCGTACAATGAGCAGTTCTTC
>.|TRBJ2-3|TRBV29-1|many
CSVEGPTTDTQYF
TGCAGCGTTGAAGGACCTACCACAGATACGCAGTATTTT
>.|TRBJ2-1|TRBV20-1|.
CSARVGLRDEQFF
TGCAGTGCTAGAGTGGGGTTGAGGGATGAGCAGTTCTTC
>.|TRBJ2-7|TRBV7-2|.
CASSLAGVGSYEQYF
TGTGCCAGCAGCTTAGCCGGGGTAGGGTCCTACGAGCAGTACTTC
>.|TRBJ2-3|TRBV7-2|.
CASSNKPGTDTQYF
TGTGCCAGCAGCAATAAGCCTGGGACAGATACGCAGTATTTT
>.|TRBJ2-5|TRBV4-2|many
CASSLGGPQETQYF
TGTGCCAGCAGCCTCGGGGGGCCCCAAGAGACCCAGTACTTC
>TRBD1|TRBJ1-2|TRBV18|many
CASSPGQGANGYTF
TGTGCCAGCTCTCCGGGACAGGGGGCGAATGGCTACACCTTC
>TRBD1|TRBJ2-2|TRBV10-3|few
CAIRWDRGDTGELFF
TGTGCCATCAGATGGGACAGGGGGGACACCGGGGAGCTGTTTTTT
>TRBD1|TRBJ2-7|TRBV18|many
CASSPGQATYEQYF
TGTGCCAGCTCACCGGGACAGGCTACCTACGAGCAGTACTTC
>TRBD2|TRBJ2-2|TRBV5-1|many
CASSPGRGDTGELFF
TGCGCCAGCAGCCCTGGGAGGGGTGACACCGGGGAGCTGTTTTTT
>.|TRBJ1-1|TRBV28|few
CASSLTLGRGISLGAFF
TGTGCCAGCAGTTTAACCCTAGGGAGGGGGATCTCCCTTGGGGCTTTCTTT